The following is a T cell receptor beta chain sequence with its context. This specimen comes from a study of blood T cell repertoires in COVID-19. Study details: Sites in the United States, Italy and Spain provided acute and convalescent COVID-19 samples. The cDNA or gDNA used as material had been derived from T cells, B-cell-depleted T cells, or PBMCs.

Cohorts were determined from participant-reported clinical history. Only in-frame clones appear in the TCRdb table, and some are missing; sequencing was by immunoSEQ multiplex PCR. The sample shows 200,000 to 250,000 clones, 75% to 95% of them seen only once. V was shortened by 6 bases and J by 3 bases, with 14 bases between the two germline ends. This CDR3 region has 14 residues. CDR1 is KGHSH and CDR2 is LQKENI in the germline V gene. The rearrangement links TRBV18 to TRBJ1-1; D is uncertain. The specimen sequenced was PBMCs or T cells enriched from blood (not recorded which). The sequence was collected from a woman between 18 and 29 years old who had recovered from COVID-19. The CDR3 coding sequence is TGTGCCAGCTCGCCGACGGCGGAGGACACTGAAGCTTTCTTT. Encoded protein: CASSPTAEDTEAFF.